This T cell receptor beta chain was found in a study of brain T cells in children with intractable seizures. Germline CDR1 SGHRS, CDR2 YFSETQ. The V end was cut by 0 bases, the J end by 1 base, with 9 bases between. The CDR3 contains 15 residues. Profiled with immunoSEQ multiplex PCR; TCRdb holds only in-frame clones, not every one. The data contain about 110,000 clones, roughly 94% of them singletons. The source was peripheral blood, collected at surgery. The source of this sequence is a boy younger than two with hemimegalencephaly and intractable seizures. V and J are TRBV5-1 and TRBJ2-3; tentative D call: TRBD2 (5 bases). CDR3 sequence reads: CASSLDSARTDTQYF. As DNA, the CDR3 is TGCGCCAGCAGCTTGGATAGCGCCCGCACAGATACGCAGTATTTT. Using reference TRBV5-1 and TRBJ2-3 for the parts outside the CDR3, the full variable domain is KAGVTQTPRYLIKTRGQQVTLSCSPISGHRSVSWYQQTPGQGLQFLFEYFSETQRNKGNFPGRFSGRQFSNSRSEMNVSTLELGDSALYLCASSLDSARTDTQYFGPGTRLTVL.